A single sample gave rise to the 29 T cell receptor beta chains below, sequenced in a study of identical twins (dated by TCRdb to the mid-2010s). The library was prepared using 5' RACE. Data came from an Illumina HiSeq 2000. TCRdb cleaned the public reads at Q25 with fastp, built clones with MiXCR and kept in-frame beta chains. CDR3 protein duplicates are merged, each entry listing the most common genes and DNA. For this sample there are some 500,000 distinct CDR3 sequences; around 9.6% appear just once. Around 3% of the sample rests with the top ten. These data also formed part of another study, on yellow fever vaccine responses in identical twins.

The sequenced sample was PBMCs. The receptors were sampled from a woman younger than 30 in good health.

This clonotype has a handful of counts. This chain connects TRBV4-3 to TRBJ2-7; D is possibly TRBD1 (6 bases). V gave up 0 bases and J gave up 3 bases, with 9 bases separating them. CDR1 LGHNA and CDR2 YSLEER come from the germline V gene. CDR3 length: 14 residues. The CDR3 loop is CASSQEADSYEQYF. As DNA, the CDR3 is TGCGCCAGCAGCCAAGAGGCGGACAGCTACGAGCAGTACTTC.

This clonotype was recorded at least ten times. The J gene is TRBJ2-2, the V gene TRBV5-1, with D tentatively TRBD2 (6 bases). The CDR3 length is 15 residues. CDR1 and CDR2 from the germline V gene are SGHRS and YFSETQ. V lost 0 bases and J lost 2, with 8 bases in between. As DNA, the CDR3 is TGCGCCAGCAGCTTGGAGGGACTCAACACCGGGGAGCTGTTTTTT. Its protein is CASSLEGLNTGELFF. The entire variable domain, with the rest obtained from reference TRBV5-1 and TRBJ2-2, is as follows: KAGVTQTPRYLIKTRGQQVTLSCSPISGHRSVSWYQQTPGQGLQFLFEYFSETQRNKGNFPGRFSGRQFSNSRSEMNVSTLELGDSALYLCASSLEGLNTGELFFGEGSRLTVL.

The chain couples TRBV7-2 to TRBJ2-1, with TRBD1 identical over 9 bases. The CDR3 has 15 amino acids. V lost 5 bases, J lost 6 bases, and 8 bases stayed unmatched. Germline assignment: CDR1 SGHTA and CDR2 FQGNSA. CDR3 DNA sequence: TGTGCCAGCAGCCAGAGGACAGGGGAGCGCAATGAGCAGTTCTTC. Amino acid sequence: CASSQRTGERNEQFF.

The chain joins TRBV9 to TRBJ1-1; 7 bases map to TRBD1. This CDR3 comprises 19 residues. The J segment lost 0 bases and the V segment lost 3 bases, leaving 17 bases of the junction unmatched. Germline CDR1 SGDLS, CDR2 YYNGEE. The CDR3 DNA follows: TGTGCCAGCAGCGACCATCGCGAGACAGGGCCAAGCATGAACACTGAAGCTTTCTTT. Its protein product is CASSDHRETGPSMNTEAFF.

The chain joins TRBV6-2 or TRBV6-3 to TRBJ2-7; D not resolved. The CDR3 is 14 residues long. Looked up from germline, CDR1 is MNHEY and CDR2 is SVGEGT. With 7 bases removed from V and 1 base from J, the gap between germline ends came to 14 bases. CDR3 region: CASTLKVGSYEQYF. Here the CDR3 DNA reads TGTGCCAGCACCCTGAAGGTGGGGTCCTACGAGCAGTACTTC.

The V gene is TRBV30, the J gene TRBJ2-7; D is uncertain. V lost 5 bases, J lost 0 bases, and 8 bases lay in between. In germline, CDR1 is GTSNPN, CDR2 SVGIG (reference sequence). This CDR3 contains 12 residues. CDR3: CAWDGDSYEQYF. DNA of the CDR3: TGTGCCTGGGATGGGGACTCCTACGAGCAGTACTTC.

The rearrangement links TRBV18 to TRBJ2-5, with a possible D match to TRBD1 (6 bases). The CDR3 loop spans 12 amino acids. In germline, CDR1 is KGHSH, CDR2 LQKENI. V lost 8 bases and J lost 4, with 11 bases in between. Here the CDR3 reads CASTGQSETQYF. CDR3 nucleotides: TGTGCCAGCACAGGGCAGTCAGAGACCCAGTACTTC.

The chain joins TRBV29-1 to TRBJ2-3; no clear D. The V end was cut by 4 bases, the J end by 4 bases, with 9 bases between. The CDR3 is 12 amino acids. Germline V gene data show CDR1 as SQVTM and CDR2 as ANQGSEA. CDR3 sequence: CSVGRVADTQYF. DNA of the CDR3: TGCAGCGTTGGCCGGGTTGCAGATACGCAGTATTTT.

This clonotype was seen repeatedly, ten times or more. This chain links TRBV24-1 with TRBJ2-2, with TRBD1 matching 7 bases. Germline CDR1 KGHDR, CDR2 SFDVKD. The CDR3 totals 14 residues. Losses at the gene ends were 5 bases for V and 5 bases for J; bases not matched to a gene: 4. Here the CDR3 reads CATSGDRETGELFF. The DNA for the CDR3 is TGTGCCACCAGTGGCGACAGGGAGACCGGGGAGCTGTTTTTT.

This clonotype occurred many times. V and J are TRBV20-1 and TRBJ2-5; 7 bases fit TRBD2. The CDR3 has 14 residues. Looked up from germline, CDR1 is DFQATT and CDR2 is SNEGSKA (reference sequence). Trimming removed 4 bases from V and 0 bases from J; junction bases left unmatched: 5. The CDR3 is CSAKLGGNQETQYF. The CDR3 nucleotides read TGCAGTGCTAAATTGGGAGGGAACCAAGAGACCCAGTACTTC.

Comments on this clonotype: A junction end diverges from the germline sequence, so it may reflect a read error. The chain links TRBV6-6 to TRBJ2-4; D possibly corresponds to TRBD2 (7 bases). This CDR3 comprises 13 residues. CDR1 MNHNY and CDR2 SVGAGI come from the germline V gene (reference sequence). CDR3 region: CASSPGREGGSNF. The CDR3 region has the DNA TGTGCCAGCAGCCCCGGCAGGGAGGGGGGTAGTAACTTC.

The chain employs TRBV19 and TRBJ1-5, with D perhaps matching TRBD1 (6 bases). Germline assignment: CDR1 LNHDA and CDR2 SQIVND (reference sequence). This CDR3 region has 16 residues. V was clipped by 7 bases and J by 3 bases, with 19 bases between them. The DNA for the CDR3 is TGTGCCAGTATCCCTAACGGCCAGGGGATCAATCAGCCCCAGCATTTT. Its translation is CASIPNGQGINQPQHF.

This clonotype has ten or more counts. V usage is TRBV5-1 and J usage is TRBJ1-1, with D possibly being TRBD1 (6 bases). This CDR3 has 15 amino acids. Germline-derived CDR1 and CDR2 are SGHRS and YFSETQ. Trimming shortened V by 0 bases and J by 1 base, and 10 bases separated the two germline ends. The CDR3 reads CASSLDGGQNTEAFF. CDR3 in DNA: TGCGCCAGCAGCTTGGATGGGGGGCAGAACACTGAAGCTTTCTTT.

The chain combines TRBV29-1 with TRBJ2-6, with TRBD1 matching over 7 bases. Germline lookup yields CDR1 SQVTM and CDR2 ANQGSEA. CDR3 length: 16 residues. V trimming: 0 bases; J trimming: 2 bases; junction bases outside the gene matches: 4. The CDR3 sequence: CSVEETGTAGANVLTF. CDR3 coding DNA: TGCAGCGTTGAAGAAACGGGGACAGCTGGGGCCAACGTCCTGACTTTC.

This sequence joins TRBV29-1 and TRBJ1-1; D is uncertain. There are 12 residues in the CDR3. CDR1 is SQVTM and CDR2 is ANQGSEA in the germline V gene. V lost 5 bases to trimming and J lost 2 bases, with 9 bases between them. The CDR3, as DNA: TGCAGCGTTTTTCAGAAAAACACTGAAGCTTTCTTT. This encodes CSVFQKNTEAFF.

This clonotype was seen more than once but under ten times. The V call is TRBV4-3, the J call TRBJ2-3; 9 bases line up with TRBD2. Trimming removed 1 base from V and 4 bases from J; junction bases left unmatched: 15. CDR3 length equals 19 residues. CDR1 LGHNA and CDR2 YSLEER come from the germline V gene. The CDR3 reads CASSQAGGAAGGGADTQYF. CDR3 bases: TGCGCCAGCAGCCAAGCCGGGGGCGCGGCGGGAGGGGGGGCAGATACGCAGTATTTT.

The chain has TRBV5-5 and TRBJ2-5; D gene ambiguous. The V gene's germline CDR1 is SGHKS and CDR2 YYEKEE (reference sequence). The CDR3 contains 15 residues. Trimming left V 0 bases short and J 0 bases short, with 9 bases between. The CDR3 DNA sequence: TGTGCCAGCAGCTTGGAGCCGGCCCACCAAGAGACCCAGTACTTC. This gives the protein CASSLEPAHQETQYF.

J is TRBJ2-5 and V is TRBV12-3 or TRBV12-4; TRBD2 is a possible D gene (6 bases). The CDR3 totals 14 residues. The V end lost 6 bases, the J end lost 5 bases, and 16 bases lay between the germline ends. CDR3 DNA sequence: TGTGCCAGCAGGGGGGGTGGGAGCGGGGAGACCCAGTACTTC. Translation gives CASRGGGSGETQYF.

This clonotype was seen a few times. The genes are TRBV5-1 and TRBJ2-3; 8 nucleotides line up with TRBD2. The V segment lost 4 bases and the J segment 0 bases; nucleotides outside the gene matches: 13. This CDR3 has 18 amino acids. Germline values: CDR1 SGHRS, CDR2 YFSETQ. CDR3 region: CASSPAGDPSLSTDTQYF. DNA for the CDR3: TGCGCCAGCAGCCCAGCGGGGGACCCATCACTTAGCACAGATACGCAGTATTTT.

This clonotype showed up just a few times. V and J are TRBV6-5 and TRBJ2-5; unclear D gene. V gave up 0 bases and J gave up 5 bases, with 10 bases separating them. CDR3 length: 14 amino acids. Germline V CDR1 and CDR2: MNHEY, SVGAGI. CDR3 in amino acids: CASSYSFMRETQYF. DNA of the CDR3: TGTGCCAGCAGTTACTCCTTTATGAGGGAGACCCAGTACTTC.

This clonotype was observed at least ten times. The chain is built from TRBV5-1 and TRBJ2-1, with 7 bases that match TRBD2. J was trimmed by 0 bases and V by 4 bases; bases with no gene match: 7. The CDR3 length is 16 residues. The V gene's germline CDR1 is SGHRS and CDR2 YFSETQ. In nucleotides, the CDR3 is TGCGCCAGCAGCGCTTCGGGGGGTTACTCCTACAATGAGCAGTTCTTC. Its translation: CASSASGGYSYNEQFF.

This clonotype has more than one count but fewer than ten. This sequence joins TRBV9 and TRBJ2-2; D gene unclear. Germline CDR1 SGDLS, CDR2 YYNGEE. CDR3 length: 13 residues. Trimming took off 1 base at V and 5 bases at J, with 6 bases between the two ends. The CDR3 reads CASSVLGTGELFF. Here the CDR3 DNA reads TGTGCCAGCAGCGTATTAGGGACCGGGGAGCTGTTTTTT.

J is TRBJ2-3 and V is TRBV7-2; tentatively, D is TRBD1 or TRBD2 (6 bases each). Germline CDR1 SGHTA, CDR2 FQGNSA. The V gene lost 3 bases and the J gene lost 0 bases, with 16 bases spanning the gap. CDR3 length: 17 residues. CDR3 coding DNA: TGTGCCAGCAGCTTGGGGGGCAAGACCCCCAGCACAGATACGCAGTATTTT. This encodes CASSLGGKTPSTDTQYF.

This clonotype was seen a handful of times. The gene calls are TRBV6-1 and TRBJ1-2; TRBD1 aligns across 7 bases. The CDR3 contains 13 residues. CDR1 is MNHNS, CDR2 SASEGT, per germline. The junction had 8 bases not matched to a gene; V was cut back by 6 bases and J by 7 bases. The CDR3 DNA follows: TGTGCCAGCAGAGAGACAGGGACGGGTGGCTACACCTTC. Its translation is CASRETGTGGYTF.

The table lists this clonotype with many counts. The chain has TRBV14 and TRBJ2-5; the D gene is possibly TRBD1 (5 bases). The germline V and J ends were trimmed by 4 bases and 7 bases, with 13 bases remaining between them. The CDR3 extends over 13 amino acids. Germline values: CDR1 SGHDN, CDR2 FVKESK. The CDR3 protein is CASSPFQGGTQYF. For the CDR3, the DNA is TGTGCCAGCAGCCCCTTCCAGGGCGGGACCCAGTACTTC.

This chain links TRBV9 with TRBJ2-7; 12 bases fit TRBD2. Trimming cost V 3 bases and J 6 bases; bases outside gene matches: 4. This CDR3 contains 14 residues. The germline CDR1 and CDR2 sequences are SGDLS and YYNGEE. In DNA, the CDR3 is TGTGCCAGCAGCGCTAGCGGGGGGGCCCGCGAGCAGTACTTC. It codes for CASSASGGAREQYF.

This clonotype came up many times. The rearrangement links TRBV7-9 to TRBJ2-1, with TRBD2 matching over 9 bases. CDR1 is SEHNR, CDR2 FQNEAQ, per germline (reference sequence). Trimming at V came to 7 bases and at J to 5 bases, leaving 9 bases not matched to a gene. This CDR3 has 15 residues. For the CDR3, the DNA is TGTGCCAGCACCAGACGCGGGGGGGCACACAATGAGCAGTTCTTC. Its protein product is CASTRRGGAHNEQFF.

This chain joins TRBV6-6 and TRBJ1-5; a possible D gene is TRBD1 (6 bases). Germline V gene lookup returns CDR1 MNHNY and CDR2 SVGAGI (reference sequence). V gave up 6 bases and J gave up 6 bases, with 12 bases separating them. This CDR3 has 13 amino acids. The CDR3 reads CASSSGAVQPQHF. In DNA, the CDR3 is TGTGCCAGCAGCTCAGGGGCGGTTCAGCCCCAGCATTTT.

This clonotype was seen a few times. This chain uses TRBV11-2 with TRBJ1-1; unclear D gene. Germline loops: CDR1 SGHAT, CDR2 FQNNGV. The CDR3 runs to 14 residues. With 2 bases removed from V and 6 bases from J, the gap between germline ends came to 13 bases. The CDR3 DNA sequence: TGTGCCAGCAGCTTATCGCTCCCTCCCCCTGAAGCTTTCTTT. Protein: CASSLSLPPPEAFF.